This is a list of T cell receptor beta chains from one sample in a study of early stage breast cancer tumors. Libraries were prepared by immunoSEQ multiplex PCR; TCRdb keeps only in-frame clonotypes and omits some of them. The sample has around 71,000 clones, 65% to 80% seen once. The sample consisted of blood. These receptors were taken from a person in their sixties or seventies with breast cancer. Each CDR3 is given with its conserved first and last residue. D genes are given only for firm matches. The size of a clone is reported for some rows only, either as once, few or many, or as a class for expanded clones.

size	V	D	J	CDR3	DNA
few	TRBV29-1	.	TRBJ1-2	CSGIGAKSGYTF	TGCAGCGGCATCGGGGCAAAGTCTGGCTACACCTTC
.	TRBV6-5	.	TRBJ1-5	CASSPLVGGQPQHF	TGTGCCAGCAGCCCCCTCGTTGGCGGGCAGCCCCAGCATTTT
.	TRBV2	TRBD1	TRBJ2-1	CASKGRGRGEQFF	TGTGCCAGCAAGGGCAGGGGGCGAGGTGAGCAGTTCTTC
.	TRBV6-1	TRBD1	TRBJ2-7	CASSEGPGTGVPYEQYF	TGTGCCAGCAGTGAAGGCCCCGGGACAGGGGTCCCCTACGAGCAGTACTTC
.	TRBV5-1	.	TRBJ2-3	CASSLSGSTDTQYF	TGCGCCAGCAGCTTGAGCGGGAGCACAGATACGCAGTATTTT
.	TRBV10-3	.	TRBJ2-7	CAISSGPNSYEQYF	TGTGCCATCAGTTCGGGACCCAACTCCTACGAGCAGTACTTC
few	TRBV7-2	.	TRBJ2-2	CASSQNRVAGELFF	TGTGCCAGCAGTCAAAACAGGGTCGCCGGGGAGCTGTTTTTT
few	TRBV2	.	TRBJ1-5	CASSEDRANQPQHF	TGTGCCAGCAGTGAAGACAGGGCCAATCAGCCCCAGCATTTT
.	TRBV13	.	TRBJ2-3	CASSSRDASRGDTQYF	TGTGCCAGCAGCTCCCGGGACGCCTCTCGTGGCGATACGCAGTATTTT
.	TRBV11-2	TRBD2	TRBJ2-5	CASSPRLAGGLETQYF	TGTGCCAGCAGCCCTCGACTAGCGGGGGGGTTGGAGACCCAGTACTTC
.	TRBV7-9	TRBD2	TRBJ2-1	CASSPGGPYNEQFF	TGTGCCAGCAGCCCGGGGGGGCCTTACAATGAGCAGTTCTTC
.	TRBV6-6	.	TRBJ2-2	CASSYSSTSNTGELFF	TGTGCCAGCAGTTACTCGAGCACTTCCAACACCGGGGAGCTGTTTTTT
.	TRBV5-5	.	TRBJ2-5	CASGKERDREETQYF	TGTGCCAGCGGAAAGGAGAGGGACCGAGAAGAGACCCAGTACTTC